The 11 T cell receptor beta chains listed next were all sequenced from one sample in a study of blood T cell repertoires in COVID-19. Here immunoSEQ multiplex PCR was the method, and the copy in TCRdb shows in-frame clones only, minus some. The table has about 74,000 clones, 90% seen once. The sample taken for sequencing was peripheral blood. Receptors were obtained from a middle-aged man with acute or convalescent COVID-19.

CDR3 sequence (DNA): TGTGCCAGCAGCCTCCGCCAGGGCGCCGGGGAGCTGTTTTTT. It is translated as CASSLRQGAGELFF. The chain links TRBV3-1 (or the pseudogene TRBV3-2) to TRBJ2-2, with D maybe TRBD1 (5 bases). Germline V gene data show CDR1 as LGHDT and CDR2 as YNNKEL (reference sequence). Trimming took 4 bases from V and 6 from J, leaving 12 bases between them. This CDR3 comprises 14 residues.

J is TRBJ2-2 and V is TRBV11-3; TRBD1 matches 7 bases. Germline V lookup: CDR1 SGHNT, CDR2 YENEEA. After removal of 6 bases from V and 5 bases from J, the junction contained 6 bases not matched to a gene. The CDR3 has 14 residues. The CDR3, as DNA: TGTGCCAGCAGAGACAGGGTTGGGACCGGGGAGCTGTTTTTT. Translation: CASRDRVGTGELFF.

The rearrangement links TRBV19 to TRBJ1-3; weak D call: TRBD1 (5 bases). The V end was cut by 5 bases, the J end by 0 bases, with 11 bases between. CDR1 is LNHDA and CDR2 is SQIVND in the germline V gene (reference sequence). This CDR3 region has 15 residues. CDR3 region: CASSRGQSSGNTIYF. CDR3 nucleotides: TGTGCCAGTAGTCGTGGACAAAGCTCTGGAAACACCATATATTTT.

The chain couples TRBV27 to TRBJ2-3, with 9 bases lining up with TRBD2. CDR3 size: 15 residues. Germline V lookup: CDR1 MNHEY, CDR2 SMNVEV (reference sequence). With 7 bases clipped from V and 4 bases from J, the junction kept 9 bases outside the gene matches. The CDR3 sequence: CASTAAGGKADTQYF. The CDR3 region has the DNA TGTGCCAGCACGGCCGCGGGAGGGAAGGCAGATACGCAGTATTTT.

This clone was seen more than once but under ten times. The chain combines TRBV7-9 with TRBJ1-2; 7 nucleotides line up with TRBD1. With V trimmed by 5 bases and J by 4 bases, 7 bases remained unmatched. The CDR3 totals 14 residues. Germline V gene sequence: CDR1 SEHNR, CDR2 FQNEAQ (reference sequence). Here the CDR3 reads CASSAIDRAYGYTF. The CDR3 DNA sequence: TGTGCCAGCAGCGCCATCGACAGGGCCTATGGCTACACCTTC.

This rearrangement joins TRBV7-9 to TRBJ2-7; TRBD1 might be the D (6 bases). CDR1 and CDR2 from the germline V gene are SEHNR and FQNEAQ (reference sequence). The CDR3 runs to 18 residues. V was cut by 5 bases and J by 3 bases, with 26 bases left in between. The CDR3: CASSPTRGGGSFHYEQYF. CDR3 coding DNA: TGTGCCAGCAGCCCGACCCGAGGTGGGGGCAGTTTTCACTACGAGCAGTACTTC.

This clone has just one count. The CDR3 sequence: CASSFTPVPSSYNEQFF. Written as DNA, the CDR3 is TGTGCCAGCAGTTTTACTCCGGTCCCAAGCTCCTACAATGAGCAGTTCTTC. V is TRBV27 and J is TRBJ2-1; D remains ambiguous. Per the germline V gene, CDR1 is MNHEY and CDR2 is SMNVEV (reference sequence). The CDR3 is 17 residues long. With 3 bases removed from V and 0 bases from J, the gap between germline ends came to 15 bases.

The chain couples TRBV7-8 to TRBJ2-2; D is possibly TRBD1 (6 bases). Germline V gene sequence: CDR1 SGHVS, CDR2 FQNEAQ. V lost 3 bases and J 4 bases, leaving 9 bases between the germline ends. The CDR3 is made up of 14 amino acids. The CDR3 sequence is CASSFHRVTGELFF. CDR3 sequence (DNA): TGTGCCAGCAGCTTCCACAGGGTCACCGGGGAGCTGTTTTTT. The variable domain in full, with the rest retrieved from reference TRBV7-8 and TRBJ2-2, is GAGVSQSPRYKVAKRGQDVALRCDPISGHVSLFWYQQALGQGPEFLTYFQNEAQLDKSGLPSDRFFAERPEGSVSTLKIQRTQQEDSAVYLCASSFHRVTGELFFGEGSRLTVL.

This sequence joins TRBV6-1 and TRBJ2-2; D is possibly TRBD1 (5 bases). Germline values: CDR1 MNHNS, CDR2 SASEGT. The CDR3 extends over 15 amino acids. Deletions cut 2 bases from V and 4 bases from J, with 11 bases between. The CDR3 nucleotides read TGTGCCAGCAGTGAAAGTAGGGGCGGCACCGGGGAGCTGTTTTTT. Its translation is CASSESRGGTGELFF.

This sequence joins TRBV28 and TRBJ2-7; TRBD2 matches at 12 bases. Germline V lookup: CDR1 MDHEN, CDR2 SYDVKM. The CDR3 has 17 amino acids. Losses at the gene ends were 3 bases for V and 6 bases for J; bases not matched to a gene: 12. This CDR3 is CASSFAGFRLAGVEQYF. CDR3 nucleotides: TGTGCCAGCAGTTTCGCGGGGTTCCGACTAGCGGGAGTCGAGCAGTACTTC. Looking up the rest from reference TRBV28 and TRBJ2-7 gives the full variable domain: DVKVTQSSRYLVKRTGEKVFLECVQDMDHENMFWYRQDPGLGLRLIYFSYDVKMKEKGDIPEGYSVSREKKERFSLILESASTNQTSMYLCASSFAGFRLAGVEQYFGPGTRLTVT.

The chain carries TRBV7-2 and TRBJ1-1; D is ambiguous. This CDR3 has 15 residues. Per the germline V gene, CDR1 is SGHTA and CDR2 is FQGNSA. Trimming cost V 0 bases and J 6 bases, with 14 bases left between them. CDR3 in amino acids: CASSLASRVQAEAFF. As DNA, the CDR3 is TGTGCCAGCAGCTTAGCTTCGAGGGTTCAGGCTGAAGCTTTCTTT.